The clone carrying this T cell receptor beta chain was counted ten times or more. This sample is part of a study of regulatory T cells in long-lasting Graves disease. Building of the TCR beta libraries involved iRepertoire HTBI primers and Arm-PCR of CDR3 regions. TCRdb recomputed calls from the multiplex PCR reads with MiXCR, one row per CDR3 protein. In the table there are under 250,000 distinct CDR3 sequences, just over 20% of which are singletons. Trimming cost V 6 bases and J 4 bases, with 15 bases left between them. There are 13 residues in the CDR3. CDR1 and CDR2 (germline): SQVTM, ANQGSEA. Time point reported: newly diagnosed GD, antithyroid drugs for less than 3 months. Construction of the TCR library relied on RNA isolated from PBMCs. American Thyroid Association guidelines defined how Graves' disease was diagnosed.

The chain recombines TRBV29-1 with TRBJ1-2; D possibly corresponds to TRBD1 (6 bases). Sample: peripheral blood mononuclear cells (PBMCs), taken at new diagnosis, from a patient treated with antithyroid drugs. This clonotype was sampled from a female donor with Graves disease. The CDR3 DNA sequence: TGCAGCGTACGTCCGGGACAAGTCTATGGCTACACCTTC. Its protein is CSVRPGQVYGYTF.